Listed below are T cell receptor beta chains from one sample, sequenced in a study of metastatic and nonmetastatic thyroid tumors. Using MiXCR, TCRdb reanalyzed the PCR reads. The sample lists 20,000 to 25,000 clones; roughly 15% were seen once. Source material: blood. These receptors were taken from a female donor with papillary thyroid cancer or a benign thyroid nodule (not recorded which). Some clones in this sample may be carry-over from other donors' samples. Both conserved end residues are part of each CDR3. The order of the fields is clone size, V gene, J gene, D gene, CDR3 DNA, CDR3 protein. A D gene is named only where the DNA matches it firmly. Clone size, where shown, is once, few, many, or a class for clones that have expanded.

clone size: .; V gene: TRBV12-3/TRBV12-4; J gene: TRBJ2-1; D gene: .; CDR3 DNA: TGTGCCAGCAGTTCTTTATCCTCAACGTTCTTC; CDR3 protein: CASSSLSSTFF
clone size: many; V gene: TRBV20-1; J gene: TRBJ1-2; D gene: .; CDR3 DNA: TGCAGTGCTAGACCCGGGGGGGAAGGAGGCTACACCTTC; CDR3 protein: CSARPGGEGGYTF
clone size: many; V gene: TRBV28; J gene: TRBJ2-5; D gene: .; CDR3 DNA: TGTGCCAGCAGTCTGGACCTTCGGGCAGAGACCCAGTACTTC; CDR3 protein: CASSLDLRAETQYF
clone size: many; V gene: TRBV5-5; J gene: TRBJ2-7; D gene: TRBD2; CDR3 DNA: TGTGCCAGCAGCTTGCGGGGGGATGGAAACGAGCAGTACTTC; CDR3 protein: CASSLRGDGNEQYF
clone size: .; V gene: TRBV6-2/TRBV6-3; J gene: TRBJ2-2; D gene: TRBD2; CDR3 DNA: TGTGCCAGCAGTTATCTTTTCTTTGGCGGGGGGACTTCGAACACCGGGGAGCTGTTTTTT; CDR3 protein: CASSYLFFGGGTSNTGELFF
clone size: many; V gene: TRBV11-2; J gene: TRBJ2-2; D gene: .; CDR3 DNA: TGTGCCAGCAGCTTAACCCTAGCCGGGGAGCTGTTTTTT; CDR3 protein: CASSLTLAGELFF
clone size: many; V gene: TRBV20-1; J gene: TRBJ1-2; D gene: TRBD1; CDR3 DNA: TGCAGTGCCCCCGGACAGGGAAACTATGGCTACACCTTC; CDR3 protein: CSAPGQGNYGYTF
clone size: many; V gene: TRBV20-1; J gene: TRBJ2-3; D gene: .; CDR3 DNA: TGCAGTGCTAGAGATGGGACCCTGTGGGATACGCAGTATTTT; CDR3 protein: CSARDGTLWDTQYF
clone size: many; V gene: TRBV28; J gene: TRBJ2-5; D gene: .; CDR3 DNA: TGTGCCAGCAGCACACGTGAGACCCAGTACTTC; CDR3 protein: CASSTRETQYF
clone size: many; V gene: TRBV11-3; J gene: TRBJ2-3; D gene: TRBD1; CDR3 DNA: TGTGCCAGCAGCCCCGGGACAGTAGACACAGATACGCAGTATTTT; CDR3 protein: CASSPGTVDTDTQYF
clone size: many; V gene: TRBV11-2; J gene: TRBJ2-1; D gene: .; CDR3 DNA: TGTGCCAGCAGCTTAGATCCGGGCCCCAATGGTGAGCAGTTCTTC; CDR3 protein: CASSLDPGPNGEQFF
clone size: many; V gene: TRBV20-1; J gene: TRBJ2-2; D gene: .; CDR3 DNA: TGCAGTGCTAGGAAAGACAGCACCGGGGAGCTGTTTTTT; CDR3 protein: CSARKDSTGELFF
clone size: .; V gene: TRBV11-1; J gene: TRBJ2-7; D gene: TRBD2; CDR3 DNA: TGTGCCAGCAGCTGGAACCTAGCGGGAGGCGTCCACGAGCAGTACTTC; CDR3 protein: CASSWNLAGGVHEQYF
clone size: many; V gene: TRBV3-1; J gene: TRBJ1-2; D gene: TRBD1; CDR3 DNA: TGTGCCAGCAGACCCACCCGGACAGGGAATTTCGATGGCTACACCTTC; CDR3 protein: CASRPTRTGNFDGYTF
clone size: many; V gene: TRBV18; J gene: TRBJ1-6; D gene: TRBD1; CDR3 DNA: TGTGCCAGCTCCCTTTCGACAGGGATTAATTCACCCCTCCACTTT; CDR3 protein: CASSLSTGINSPLHF
clone size: few; V gene: TRBV5-1; J gene: TRBJ2-1; D gene: TRBD2; CDR3 DNA: TGCGCCAGCAGCTTGCTTGGCGGGGGAACCTTCGACAATGAGCAGTTCTTC; CDR3 protein: CASSLLGGGTFDNEQFF
clone size: many; V gene: TRBV12-5; J gene: TRBJ2-3; D gene: .; CDR3 DNA: TGTGCTAGTGGGCCCGAGGTGCCAGATACGCAGTATTTT; CDR3 protein: CASGPEVPDTQYF
clone size: many; V gene: TRBV7-6; J gene: TRBJ2-1; D gene: .; CDR3 DNA: TGTGCCAGCAGCTTAAGGGGGTACAATGAGCAGTTCTTC; CDR3 protein: CASSLRGYNEQFF
clone size: many; V gene: TRBV28; J gene: TRBJ2-3; D gene: .; CDR3 DNA: TGTGCCAGCAGTCCCCCCACGGGGGACACAGATACGCAGTATTTT; CDR3 protein: CASSPPTGDTDTQYF
clone size: many; V gene: TRBV20-1; J gene: TRBJ1-1; D gene: .; CDR3 DNA: TGCAGTGCTGGACAGTTGAGCACTGAGGCTTTCTTT; CDR3 protein: CSAGQLSTEAFF
clone size: many; V gene: TRBV4-3; J gene: TRBJ2-1; D gene: TRBD2; CDR3 DNA: TGCGCCAGCAGCCAGAGAGTAGCGGGAGGGTACAATGAGCAGTTCTTC; CDR3 protein: CASSQRVAGGYNEQFF
clone size: few; V gene: TRBV27; J gene: TRBJ1-3; D gene: .; CDR3 DNA: TGTGCCAGCAGTTTATCGGGGAATCCTGGAAACACCATATATTTT; CDR3 protein: CASSLSGNPGNTIYF
clone size: .; V gene: TRBV6-1; J gene: TRBJ1-6; D gene: .; CDR3 DNA: TGTGCCAGCAGTACCGGGGGGGGTGGTAATTCACCCCTCCACTTT; CDR3 protein: CASSTGGGGNSPLHF
clone size: many; V gene: TRBV30; J gene: TRBJ1-1; D gene: TRBD1; CDR3 DNA: TGTGCCTGGACCGCAGGAAGACAGGGGGTCGACACTGAAGCTTTCTTT; CDR3 protein: CAWTAGRQGVDTEAFF
clone size: .; V gene: TRBV6-1; J gene: TRBJ2-7; D gene: .; CDR3 DNA: TGTGCCAGCAGCCTTGTGGCTTTTGGGGCCGAGCAGTACTTC; CDR3 protein: CASSLVAFGAEQYF
clone size: many; V gene: TRBV20-1; J gene: TRBJ2-3; D gene: .; CDR3 DNA: TGCAGTGAACTAGATAGGAGCACAGATACGCAGTATTTT; CDR3 protein: CSELDRSTDTQYF
clone size: many; V gene: TRBV5-1; J gene: TRBJ2-1; D gene: TRBD2; CDR3 DNA: TGCGCCAGCAGCTCGTCGGGACTAGAATACAATGAGCAGTTCTTC; CDR3 protein: CASSSSGLEYNEQFF
clone size: many; V gene: TRBV27; J gene: TRBJ2-1; D gene: TRBD2; CDR3 DNA: TGTGCCAGCAGTTCCGGGACTAGCGGCTACAATGAGCAGTTCTTC; CDR3 protein: CASSSGTSGYNEQFF
clone size: many; V gene: TRBV12-3/TRBV12-4; J gene: TRBJ2-2; D gene: .; CDR3 DNA: TGTGCCAGCAGCACTTTCTCGTGGGAGCTGTTTTTT; CDR3 protein: CASSTFSWELFF
clone size: many; V gene: TRBV10-3; J gene: TRBJ2-6; D gene: TRBD2; CDR3 DNA: TGTGCCATCAGTGAGGGGGAGGGTGCCAACGTCCTGACTTTC; CDR3 protein: CAISEGEGANVLTF
clone size: .; V gene: TRBV5-4; J gene: TRBJ1-2; D gene: TRBD1; CDR3 DNA: TGTGCCAGCAGCTTAGGGGTCGAGGGCCAGGGGGACTATGGCTACACCTTC; CDR3 protein: CASSLGVEGQGDYGYTF
clone size: many; V gene: TRBV6-1; J gene: TRBJ2-5; D gene: .; CDR3 DNA: TGTGCCAGCAGCGCGGTTGGGGGAGGACAAGAGACCCAGTACTTC; CDR3 protein: CASSAVGGGQETQYF
clone size: many; V gene: TRBV19; J gene: TRBJ2-1; D gene: .; CDR3 DNA: TGTGCCAGTAGAAAAGCCGGGGGGCAGTTCTTC; CDR3 protein: CASRKAGGQFF
clone size: few; V gene: TRBV11-2; J gene: TRBJ1-1; D gene: .; CDR3 DNA: TGTGCCAGCAGCTTAGGAGCAGGGATGTGGGCTGAAGCTTTCTTT; CDR3 protein: CASSLGAGMWAEAFF
clone size: many; V gene: TRBV2; J gene: TRBJ2-5; D gene: TRBD2; CDR3 DNA: TGTGCCAGCATGGTTAGCGGGAGAAATGAAGAGACCCAGTACTTC; CDR3 protein: CASMVSGRNEETQYF
clone size: many; V gene: TRBV7-7; J gene: TRBJ2-3; D gene: TRBD2; CDR3 DNA: TGTGCTAGCTCAGTCGGGAGGGCAGGGACAGATACGCAGTATTTT; CDR3 protein: CASSVGRAGTDTQYF
clone size: many; V gene: TRBV7-9; J gene: TRBJ2-7; D gene: TRBD2; CDR3 DNA: TGTGCCAGCAGCGGAGGGACTAGCGGCGAGCAGTACTTC; CDR3 protein: CASSGGTSGEQYF
clone size: many; V gene: TRBV4-3; J gene: TRBJ1-5; D gene: .; CDR3 DNA: TGCGCCAGCAGCCGGGGGGGGAATCAGCCCCAGCATTTT; CDR3 protein: CASSRGGNQPQHF
clone size: .; V gene: TRBV6-1; J gene: TRBJ2-7; D gene: .; CDR3 DNA: TGTGCCAGCAGTGAAAAGGAGCACAGAACCTACGAGCAGTACTTC; CDR3 protein: CASSEKEHRTYEQYF
clone size: many; V gene: TRBV5-6; J gene: TRBJ2-2; D gene: TRBD1; CDR3 DNA: TGTGCCAGCAGTTCGATATTAAGACAGGGTTCCGGGGAGCTGTTTTTT; CDR3 protein: CASSSILRQGSGELFF
clone size: many; V gene: TRBV12-3/TRBV12-4; J gene: TRBJ2-1; D gene: TRBD1; CDR3 DNA: TGTGCCAGCAGTTTATACAGGGGGCTTCAGTTCTTC; CDR3 protein: CASSLYRGLQFF
clone size: many; V gene: TRBV30; J gene: TRBJ2-6; D gene: .; CDR3 DNA: TGTGCCTGGATCACAGGGGAGGGGTCTGGGGCCAACGTCCTGACTTTC; CDR3 protein: CAWITGEGSGANVLTF
clone size: many; V gene: TRBV24-1; J gene: TRBJ1-5; D gene: TRBD1; CDR3 DNA: TGTGCCACCAGTGATATAACAGGGGAACAGCCCCAGCATTTT; CDR3 protein: CATSDITGEQPQHF
clone size: many; V gene: TRBV30; J gene: TRBJ1-3; D gene: .; CDR3 DNA: TGTGCCTGGAGCCGACATCTCTCCTCTGGAAACACCATATATTTT; CDR3 protein: CAWSRHLSSGNTIYF
clone size: many; V gene: TRBV3-1; J gene: TRBJ2-1; D gene: TRBD2; CDR3 DNA: TGTGCCAGCAGCCAGGGGACTAGCCTCAATGAGCAGTTCTTC; CDR3 protein: CASSQGTSLNEQFF
clone size: many; V gene: TRBV3-1; J gene: TRBJ2-7; D gene: TRBD2; CDR3 DNA: TGTGCCAGCAGCCAAGATCCTAGCGGGAGGTCCTACGAGCAGTACTTC; CDR3 protein: CASSQDPSGRSYEQYF
clone size: .; V gene: TRBV6-1; J gene: TRBJ2-2; D gene: .; CDR3 DNA: TGTGCCAGCAGTGACAGGGCGGGCACCGTGGAGCTGTTTTTT; CDR3 protein: CASSDRAGTVELFF
clone size: many; V gene: TRBV12-3/TRBV12-4; J gene: TRBJ2-3; D gene: .; CDR3 DNA: TGTGCCAGCAGTTTCTCGAATACGCAGTATTTT; CDR3 protein: CASSFSNTQYF
clone size: many; V gene: TRBV12-3/TRBV12-4; J gene: TRBJ2-1; D gene: TRBD2; CDR3 DNA: TGTGCCAGCAGTTTACTCCCCAGCGGGAGAGGTGGGCAGTTCTTC; CDR3 protein: CASSLLPSGRGGQFF
clone size: many; V gene: TRBV28; J gene: TRBJ1-5; D gene: .; CDR3 DNA: TGTGCCAGCAGTTTTGGGGGGAGGGAGGGTCAGCCCCAGCATTTT; CDR3 protein: CASSFGGREGQPQHF
clone size: many; V gene: TRBV10-3; J gene: TRBJ2-1; D gene: .; CDR3 DNA: TGTGCCATCAACCGGGACTCGACTTACAATGAGCAGTTCTTC; CDR3 protein: CAINRDSTYNEQFF
clone size: .; V gene: TRBV6-5; J gene: TRBJ1-2; D gene: TRBD1; CDR3 DNA: TGTGCCAGCAGTTTCCGCCTGACAGGGTATGGCTACACCTTC; CDR3 protein: CASSFRLTGYGYTF
clone size: many; V gene: TRBV7-2; J gene: TRBJ2-3; D gene: TRBD2; CDR3 DNA: TGTGCCAGCAGCTTATTCCCCACACAACTAGCGGGGCCCACTAGCACAGATACGCAGTATTTT; CDR3 protein: CASSLFPTQLAGPTSTDTQYF